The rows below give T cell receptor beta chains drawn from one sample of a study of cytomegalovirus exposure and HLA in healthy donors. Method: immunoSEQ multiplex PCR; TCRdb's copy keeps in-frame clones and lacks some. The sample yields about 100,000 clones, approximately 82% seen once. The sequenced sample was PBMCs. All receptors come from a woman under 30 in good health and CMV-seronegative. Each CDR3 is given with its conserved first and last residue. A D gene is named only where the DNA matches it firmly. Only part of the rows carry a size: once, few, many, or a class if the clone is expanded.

CASSSSGVGTEAFF,TGTGCCAGCAGCTCCTCAGGGGTCGGGACTGAAGCTTTCTTT,-,-,TRBV7-9,TRBJ1-1
CASSLRGPDEAFF,TGTGCCAGCAGTCTGCGGGGGCCGGATGAAGCTTTCTTT,-,-,TRBV6-6,TRBJ1-1
CASSDRVYGYTF,TGTGCCAGCAGCGACAGGGTCTATGGCTACACCTTC,-,TRBD1,TRBV28,TRBJ1-2
CASSVTAGGTDTQYF,TGTGCCAGCAGTGTTACAGCGGGGGGCACAGATACGCAGTATTTT,once,TRBD2,TRBV27,TRBJ2-3
CASSLAGGRTDTQYF,TGCGCCAGCAGTCTAGCGGGGGGGCGCACAGATACGCAGTATTTT,few,TRBD2,TRBV10-2,TRBJ2-3
CAWRRSYGIGRSEQYF,TGTGCCTGGCGGCGCTCTTACGGGATAGGCCGTTCGGAGCAGTACTTC,-,-,TRBV30,TRBJ2-7
CATSREGLANGYTF,TGTGCCACCAGCAGGGAGGGGCTTGCAAATGGCTACACCTTC,-,-,TRBV15,TRBJ1-2
CASSWASYEQYF,TGTGCCAGTAGTTGGGCCTCCTACGAGCAGTACTTC,-,-,TRBV19,TRBJ2-7
CAWSVNQAGSWSTQYF,TGTGCCTGGAGTGTAAATCAGGCGGGATCGTGGAGTACGCAGTATTTT,-,-,TRBV30,TRBJ2-3
CASSQGQGGDEQYF,TGTGCCAGCAGCCAGGGACAGGGGGGTGACGAGCAGTACTTC,once,TRBD1,TRBV6-1,TRBJ2-7
CASSAVGGQGRTEAFF,TGTGCCAGCAGCGCCGTAGGGGGACAGGGTAGAACTGAAGCTTTCTTT,-,TRBD1,TRBV9,TRBJ1-1
CASSPGLAGGHEQYF,TGTGCCAGCAGCCCCGGTCTAGCGGGAGGCCACGAGCAGTACTTC,-,TRBD2,TRBV11-2,TRBJ2-7
CASSQDSSYEQYF,TGCGCCAGCAGCCAAGATAGCAGCTACGAGCAGTACTTC,-,-,TRBV4-3,TRBJ2-7
CASKVGEPSEQYF,TGTGCCAGCAAGGTTGGAGAGCCCAGCGAGCAGTACTTC,-,-,TRBV6-5,TRBJ2-7
CASRFGVGGRFPDTQYF,TGTGCCAGCAGGTTTGGTGTCGGCGGTAGATTCCCAGATACGCAGTATTTT,-,-,TRBV7-9,TRBJ2-3
CASKRRQGARDTEAFF,TGTGCCAGCAAGCGAAGACAGGGGGCGAGAGACACTGAAGCTTTCTTT,-,TRBD1,TRBV2,TRBJ1-1
CPSPPLRQGWYEQYF,TGTCCCAGCCCGCCACTCCGACAGGGGTGGTACGAGCAGTACTTC,-,TRBD1,TRBV6-4,TRBJ2-7
CAIRAGERDLSYEQYF,TGTGCCATCAGGGCCGGCGAGCGGGATCTCTCCTACGAGCAGTACTTC,-,TRBD2,TRBV10-3,TRBJ2-7
CASSLYPQGAGGGETQYF,TGTGCCAGCAGCCTCTACCCCCAGGGAGCGGGTGGGGGGGAGACCCAGTACTTC,few,-,TRBV11-2,TRBJ2-5
CAWNRDRGEQFF,TGTGCCTGGAACCGGGACAGGGGTGAGCAGTTCTTC,-,TRBD1,TRBV30,TRBJ2-1
CASSRKAGLAGYYEQYF,TGTGCCAGCTCACGAAAAGCCGGACTAGCGGGATACTACGAGCAGTACTTC,-,TRBD2,TRBV18,TRBJ2-7
CASSLVTSGRETQYF,TGTGCCAGCAGCTTAGTTACTAGCGGGCGGGAGACCCAGTACTTC,-,TRBD2,TRBV7-9,TRBJ2-5
CASSLDTPHPMNTEAFF,TGTGCCAGCAGTTTGGACACGCCGCACCCCATGAACACTGAAGCTTTCTTT,-,-,TRBV28,TRBJ1-1
CASSLAWGPQRGTEAFF,TGTGCCAGCAGCTTAGCTTGGGGGCCCCAGAGGGGCACTGAAGCTTTCTTT,-,-,TRBV7-8,TRBJ1-1
CSVEEGAKEKLFF,TGCAGCGTTGAGGAGGGGGCCAAGGAAAAACTGTTTTTT,-,TRBD1,TRBV29-1,TRBJ1-4
CASSYVGQPNTGELFF,TGTGCCAGCAGCTACGTTGGACAGCCGAACACCGGGGAGCTGTTTTTT,-,-,TRBV7-9,TRBJ2-2
CASSLAGGSEGNQPQHF,TGTGCCAGCAGCTTAGCAGGAGGATCTGAGGGCAATCAGCCCCAGCATTTT,-,-,TRBV7-2,TRBJ1-5
CASSLVSDTQYF,TGTGCCAGCAGCTTAGTCTCCGATACGCAGTATTTT,-,-,TRBV7-8,TRBJ2-3